The 28 T cell receptor beta chains listed next were all sequenced from one sample in a study of shared clonotypes between healthy human individuals. The naive CD8 population came from CD45RO-negative cells selected for CCR7, without terminally differentiated effector memory CD45RA+ cells. Assay used: immunoSEQ multiplex PCR; TCRdb lists only in-frame clones, some missing. The sample has about 2.1 million clones; 90% to 95% are singletons. What was sequenced was naive CD8+ T cells from PBMCs. These receptors originate from a man aged 18 to 29 in good health. Some clones in this sample may be carry-over from other donors' samples.

The J gene is TRBJ1-1, the V gene TRBV29-1; unclear D gene. With 5 bases removed from V and 6 bases from J, the gap between germline ends came to 13 bases. CDR1 and CDR2 (germline): SQVTM, ANQGSEA. The CDR3 spans 12 residues. The CDR3 region is CSVPGPGAEAFF. The CDR3 DNA follows: TGCAGCGTTCCGGGCCCCGGGGCTGAAGCTTTCTTT.

The V call is TRBV27, the J call TRBJ2-7, with TRBD1 matching over 11 bases. The junction had 8 bases not matched to a gene; V was cut back by 8 bases and J by 2 bases. The CDR3 extends over 15 amino acids. The germline CDR1 and CDR2 sequences are MNHEY and SMNVEV (reference sequence). The CDR3 DNA reads as TGTGCCAGCTGCCCCGGGACAGGGGGGCCCTACGAGCAGTACTTC. Its translation: CASCPGTGGPYEQYF.

The chain combines TRBV7-9 with TRBJ2-1; 11 bases line up with TRBD2. CDR1 and CDR2 from the germline V gene are SEHNR and FQNEAQ (reference sequence). The CDR3 runs to 16 residues. The V gene end was trimmed by 7 bases and the J gene end by 2 bases; junction bases not matched to a gene: 7. This chain's CDR3 is CASIFFSGRAYNEQFF. CDR3 bases: TGTGCCAGCATCTTTTTTAGCGGGAGGGCCTACAATGAGCAGTTCTTC. The full variable domain, completed using reference TRBV7-9 and TRBJ2-1, is DTGVSQNPRHKITKRGQNVTFRCDPISEHNRLYWYRQTLGQGPEFLTYFQNEAQLEKSRLLSDRFSAERPKGSFSTLEIQRTEQGDSAMYLCASIFFSGRAYNEQFFGPGTRLTVL.

The chain has TRBV7-2 and TRBJ2-1; unclear D gene. The CDR3 loop spans 11 amino acids. The germline CDR1 and CDR2 sequences are SGHTA and FQGNSA. V was clipped by 5 bases and J by 8 bases, with 7 bases between them. CDR3 coding DNA: TGTGCCAGCAGCCCCCATCATGAGCAGTTCTTC. Residues: CASSPHHEQFF.

The rearrangement joins TRBV27 to TRBJ1-4; TRBD1 might be the D (5 bases). The V end lost 6 bases, the J end lost 3 bases, and 14 bases lay between the germline ends. Germline assignment: CDR1 MNHEY and CDR2 SMNVEV (reference sequence). The CDR3 covers 15 residues. CDR3 region: CASSLTGAANEKLFF. DNA for the CDR3: TGTGCCAGCAGCCTTACCGGGGCAGCTAATGAAAAACTGTTTTTT.

This sequence joins TRBV27 and TRBJ1-5; the D gene is possibly TRBD1 (6 bases). The germline CDR1 and CDR2 sequences are MNHEY and SMNVEV (reference sequence). V shed 2 bases and J shed 3 bases, with 11 bases lying between them. The CDR3 is 15 residues long. CDR3 coding DNA: TGTGCCAGCAGTTTAGACAGGAGTAACAATCAGCCCCAGCATTTT. This encodes CASSLDRSNNQPQHF.

V and J are TRBV9 and TRBJ2-5, with D tentatively TRBD1 (6 bases). From germline, CDR1 is SGDLS and CDR2 YYNGEE. The CDR3 spans 13 residues. The V end lost 0 bases, the J end lost 7 bases, and 10 bases lay between the germline ends. CDR3 sequence: CASSVGQVGTQYF. CDR3 coding DNA: TGTGCCAGCAGCGTAGGACAGGTTGGGACCCAGTACTTC.

The chain has TRBV28 and TRBJ2-4; D gene ambiguous. There are 16 residues in the CDR3. Per germline, CDR1 MDHEN and CDR2 SYDVKM. The V and J ends lost 6 bases and 0 bases respectively, with 15 bases between them. Here the CDR3 reads CASSSIRTVAKNIQYF. The CDR3 nucleotides are TGTGCCAGCAGCTCAATTAGGACCGTAGCCAAAAACATTCAGTACTTC.

The chain is built from TRBV2 and TRBJ2-7, with 10 bases lining up with TRBD1. Germline CDR1 and CDR2: SNHLY and FYNNEI. J lost 3 bases, V lost 8 bases, and 10 bases had no gene match. This CDR3 is built from 15 residues. CDR3 loop: CASYLLRDRGYEQYF. Written as DNA, the CDR3 is TGTGCCAGCTATCTCTTACGGGACAGGGGCTACGAGCAGTACTTC.

This chain connects TRBV5-6 to TRBJ2-7; 8 nucleotides align to TRBD2. Looked up from germline, CDR1 is SGHDT and CDR2 is YYEEEE. CDR3 length: 16 residues. Trimming at V came to 2 bases and at J to 6 bases, leaving 13 bases not matched to a gene. CDR3 sequence (DNA): TGTGCCAGCAGCTTCGCACTAGCGGCCCGCCCCTTCGAGCAGTACTTC. Amino acids: CASSFALAARPFEQYF.

This clone appeared once. The chain couples TRBV29-1 to TRBJ2-1; 12 nucleotides match TRBD2. The CDR3 contains 13 residues. V was clipped by 8 bases and J by 10 bases; unmatched bases: 9. Germline V gene lookup returns CDR1 SQVTM and CDR2 ANQGSEA. The CDR3 region is CSPRLAGEGEQFF. The CDR3 DNA reads as TGCAGCCCAAGACTAGCGGGAGAGGGGGAGCAGTTCTTC.

The chain recombines TRBV15 with TRBJ2-3; 11 bases align to TRBD2. The CDR3 is made up of 16 amino acids. Germline loops: CDR1 LNHNV, CDR2 YYDKDF (reference sequence). J gave up 4 bases and V 0 bases, and 3 bases lay outside the gene matches. The DNA of the CDR3 is TGTGCCACCAGCAGAGACTTAGCGGGAGGGCCAGATACGCAGTATTTT. This translates into CATSRDLAGGPDTQYF.

The chain joins TRBV7-8 to TRBJ2-7; the match to TRBD1 covers 10 bases. This CDR3 has 16 amino acids. CDR1 SGHVS and CDR2 FQNEAQ come from the germline V gene. With 1 base clipped from V and 4 bases from J, the junction kept 7 bases outside the gene matches. The CDR3 reads CASSLGVWTGGYEQYF. The DNA for the CDR3 is TGTGCCAGCAGCTTAGGCGTGTGGACAGGGGGTTACGAGCAGTACTTC.

The chain combines TRBV28 with TRBJ1-1; D ambiguous. The CDR3 consists of 12 residues. CDR1 MDHEN and CDR2 SYDVKM come from the germline V gene. V was cut by 0 bases and J by 10 bases, with 9 bases left in between. The CDR3 protein is CASSLWAAGAFF. CDR3 DNA: TGTGCCAGCAGTTTATGGGCCGCGGGAGCTTTCTTT.

The V call is TRBV19, the J call TRBJ1-1; possibly TRBD1 for D (6 bases). The CDR3 contains 14 residues. V lost 9 bases to trimming and J lost 5 bases, with 19 bases between them. Germline CDR1 reads LNHDA; CDR2 reads SQIVND (reference sequence). Written as DNA, the CDR3 is TGTGCCAGCCTCCGGTTGGCAGGGGAGACTGAAGCTTTCTTT. Amino acids: CASLRLAGETEAFF. Full variable domain (remainder filled in from reference TRBV19 and TRBJ1-1): DGGITQSPKYLFRKEGQNVTLSCEQNLNHDAMYWYRQDPGQGLRLIYYSQIVNDFQKGDIAEGYSVSREKKESFPLTVTSAQKNPTAFYLCASLRLAGETEAFFGQGTRLTVV.

The chain uses TRBV4-1 and TRBJ2-1; tentatively, D is TRBD1 or TRBD2 (5 bases each). The V end lost 1 base, the J end lost 9 bases, and 7 bases lay between the germline ends. The CDR3 contains 12 residues. CDR1 and CDR2 from the germline V gene are MGHRA and YSYEKL. CDR3 residues: CASSQGGSEQFF. DNA for the CDR3: TGCGCCAGCAGCCAAGGGGGGAGTGAGCAGTTCTTC.

CDR3 loop: CASTLPPEGNQPQHF. CDR3 nucleotide sequence: TGTGCCAGCACTCTCCCCCCCGAGGGTAATCAGCCCCAGCATTTT. V is TRBV6-8 and J is TRBJ1-5; no firm D call. Trimming left V 7 bases short and J 4 bases short, with 17 bases between. The CDR3 runs to 15 residues. Germline V CDR1 and CDR2: MNHGY, SAAAGT.

This chain uses TRBV12-5 with TRBJ2-6; no clear D gene. This CDR3 has 21 residues. V was trimmed by 1 base and J by 2 bases, leaving 24 bases between them. Germline CDR1 reads LGHNT; CDR2 reads FRNRAP. The CDR3 spells CASGLDAPDGPYVPGANVLTF. The CDR3 region has the DNA TGTGCTAGTGGTTTGGACGCCCCTGATGGCCCCTACGTACCTGGGGCCAACGTCCTGACTTTC.

This chain uses TRBV13 with TRBJ2-5, with 9 bases lining up with TRBD2. The J call may be mistaken, given a closer DNA end match to TRBJ2-7. The germline CDR1 and CDR2 sequences are PRHDT and FYEKMQ (reference sequence). The CDR3 contains 16 residues. This CDR3 is CASSPRGGRDRVEQYF. In DNA, the CDR3 is TGTGCCAGCAGCCCCCGTGGCGGGAGGGATAGGGTCGAGCAGTACTTC.

This chain links TRBV4-1 with TRBJ2-2, with a weak D call TRBD1 (7 bases). The germline gives CDR1 MGHRA, CDR2 YSYEKL. The CDR3 loop spans 16 amino acids. With 4 bases removed from V and 2 bases from J, the gap between germline ends came to 14 bases. This chain's CDR3 is CASSLRGDSNTGELFF. The CDR3, as DNA: TGCGCCAGCAGCCTAAGGGGGGACAGCAACACCGGGGAGCTGTTTTTT.

The chain joins TRBV7-6 to TRBJ1-1; 9 bases map to TRBD1. The CDR3 covers 15 residues. V dropped 5 bases and J dropped 1; count of bases not matched to a gene: 5. The germline V gene encodes CDR1 SGHVS and CDR2 FNYEAQ. In nucleotides, the CDR3 is TGTGCCAGCAGCACCTACAGGGGGCAGAACACTGAAGCTTTCTTT. It is translated as CASSTYRGQNTEAFF.

This clone appeared a few times. This chain joins TRBV4-1 and TRBJ1-1; D uncertain. The germline V gene encodes CDR1 MGHRA and CDR2 YSYEKL. CDR3 length: 13 residues. V was pared by 10 bases and J by 0 bases, with 12 bases between. The CDR3 protein is CATGVLVNTEAFF. The CDR3 coding sequence is TGCGCCACTGGGGTGTTGGTGAACACTGAAGCTTTCTTT.

J is TRBJ2-7 and V is TRBV28, with D possibly matching TRBD2 (6 bases). There are 18 residues in the CDR3. V dropped 6 bases and J dropped 3 bases, with 27 bases sitting between them. Germline V CDR1 and CDR2: MDHEN, SYDVKM. CDR3 loop: CASSPIPSGLRKGYEQYF. CDR3 coding DNA: TGTGCCAGCAGCCCCATTCCCTCGGGACTCCGAAAAGGCTACGAGCAGTACTTC.

Of note for this clone: Other DNA sequences within the sample encode an identical CDR3. The rearrangement links TRBV11-2 to TRBJ2-1; 12 bases are a match to TRBD2. The junction had 6 bases not matched to a gene; V was cut back by 1 base and J by 2 bases. The CDR3 is 18 residues long. The germline V gene has CDR1 SGHAT and CDR2 FQNNGV. The CDR3 DNA follows: TGTGCCAGCAGCTTAGGCCTAGCGGGAGGGCCTCCCTACAATGAGCAGTTCTTC. Encoded protein: CASSLGLAGGPPYNEQFF.

The chain couples TRBV6-1 to TRBJ2-2, with D maybe TRBD1 (5 bases). The germline V and J ends were trimmed by 3 bases and 4 bases, with 9 bases remaining between them. The CDR3 is 14 residues long. CDR1 and CDR2 from the germline V gene are MNHNS and SASEGT. The chain's CDR3 is CASSDFRGTGELFF. CDR3 DNA: TGTGCCAGCAGTGATTTTAGGGGCACCGGGGAGCTGTTTTTT.

The chain is built from TRBV27 and TRBJ2-7, with TRBD2 identical over 7 bases. The CDR3 is made up of 14 amino acids. Germline assignment: CDR1 MNHEY and CDR2 SMNVEV (reference sequence). V trimming: 3 bases; J trimming: 7 bases; junction bases outside the gene matches: 9. The chain's CDR3 is CASSLASGHGEQYF. The CDR3 nucleotides read TGTGCCAGCAGTTTGGCTAGCGGACATGGAGAGCAGTACTTC.

The chain carries TRBV5-1 and TRBJ1-5; D gene uncertain. V was clipped by 0 bases and J by 6 bases, with 13 bases between them. The CDR3 loop spans 15 amino acids. The germline CDR1 and CDR2 sequences are SGHRS and YFSETQ. The CDR3 is CASSLERMAGQPQHF. The CDR3 DNA follows: TGCGCCAGCAGCTTGGAGAGAATGGCAGGTCAGCCCCAGCATTTT.

Concerning this clone itself: The identical CDR3 is also encoded by other nucleotide sequences in the sample. The V and J genes are TRBV5-1 and TRBJ2-1; no firm D call. The V gene lost 0 bases and the J gene lost 0 bases, with 7 bases spanning the gap. Germline CDR1 is SGHRS and CDR2 is YFSETQ. The CDR3 runs to 15 residues. The CDR3 loop is CASSLAESSYNEQFF. The CDR3 region has the DNA TGCGCCAGCAGCTTGGCGGAAAGCTCCTACAATGAGCAGTTCTTC.